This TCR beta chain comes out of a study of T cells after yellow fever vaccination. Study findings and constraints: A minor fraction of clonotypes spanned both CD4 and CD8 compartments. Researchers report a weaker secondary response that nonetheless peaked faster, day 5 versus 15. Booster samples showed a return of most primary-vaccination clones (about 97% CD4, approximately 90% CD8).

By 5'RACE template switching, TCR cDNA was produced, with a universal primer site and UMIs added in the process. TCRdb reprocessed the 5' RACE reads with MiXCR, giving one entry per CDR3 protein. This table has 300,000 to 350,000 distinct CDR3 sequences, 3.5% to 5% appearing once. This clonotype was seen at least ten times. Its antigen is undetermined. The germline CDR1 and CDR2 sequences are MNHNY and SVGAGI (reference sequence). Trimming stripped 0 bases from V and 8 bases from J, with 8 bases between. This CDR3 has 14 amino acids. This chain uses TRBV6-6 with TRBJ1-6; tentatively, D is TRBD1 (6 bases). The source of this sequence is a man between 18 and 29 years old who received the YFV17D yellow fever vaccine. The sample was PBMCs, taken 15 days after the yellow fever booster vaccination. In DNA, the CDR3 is TGTGCCAGCAGTTACTCGCACAGGGATTCACCCCTCCACTTT. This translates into CASSYSHRDSPLHF.